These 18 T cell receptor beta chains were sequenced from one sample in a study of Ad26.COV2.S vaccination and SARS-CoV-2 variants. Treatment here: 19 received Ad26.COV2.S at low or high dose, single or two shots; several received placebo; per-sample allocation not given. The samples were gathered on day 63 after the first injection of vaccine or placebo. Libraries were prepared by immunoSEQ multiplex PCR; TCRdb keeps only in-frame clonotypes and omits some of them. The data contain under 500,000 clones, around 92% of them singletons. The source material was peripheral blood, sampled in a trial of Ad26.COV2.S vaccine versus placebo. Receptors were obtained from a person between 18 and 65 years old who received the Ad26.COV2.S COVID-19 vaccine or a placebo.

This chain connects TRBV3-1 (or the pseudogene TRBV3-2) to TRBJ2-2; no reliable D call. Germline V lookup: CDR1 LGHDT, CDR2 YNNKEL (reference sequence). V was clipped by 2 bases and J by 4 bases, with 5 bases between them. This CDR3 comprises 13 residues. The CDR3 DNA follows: TGTGCCAGCAGCCAATGGAGCACCGGGGAGCTGTTTTTT. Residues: CASSQWSTGELFF.

CDR3 sequence (DNA): TGTGCCAGCAGCTTGGGTCACCTGGGGGAAAAACTGTTTTTT. As protein: CASSLGHLGEKLFF. The rearrangement joins TRBV5-6 to TRBJ1-4; no firm D call. V was trimmed by 0 bases and J by 8 bases, leaving 11 bases between them. CDR3 size: 14 residues. Germline assignment: CDR1 SGHDT and CDR2 YYEEEE.

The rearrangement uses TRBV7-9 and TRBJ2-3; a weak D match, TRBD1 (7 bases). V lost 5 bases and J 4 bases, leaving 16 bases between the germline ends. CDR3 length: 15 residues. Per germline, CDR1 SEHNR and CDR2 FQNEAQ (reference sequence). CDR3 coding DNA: TGTGCCAGCAGCCTGGGGCAGGGGGGCGCAGATACGCAGTATTTT. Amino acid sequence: CASSLGQGGADTQYF.

The CDR3 DNA sequence: TGTGCCATCAGTGAGCGACAGGGGGCCATTCAGCCCCAGCATTTT. Translation: CAISERQGAIQPQHF. This rearrangement joins TRBV10-3 to TRBJ1-5; 10 positions match TRBD1. The ends lost 2 bases at V and 6 bases at J; junction bases unmatched: 4. In germline, CDR1 is ENHRY, CDR2 SYGVKD. The CDR3 sequence is 15 residues long.

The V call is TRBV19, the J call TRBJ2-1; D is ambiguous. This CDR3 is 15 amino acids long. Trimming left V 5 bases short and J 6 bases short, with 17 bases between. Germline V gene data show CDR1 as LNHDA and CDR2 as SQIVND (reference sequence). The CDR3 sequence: CASSGGTPRSNEQFF. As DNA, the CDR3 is TGTGCCAGTAGTGGTGGTACCCCAAGGTCCAATGAGCAGTTCTTC.

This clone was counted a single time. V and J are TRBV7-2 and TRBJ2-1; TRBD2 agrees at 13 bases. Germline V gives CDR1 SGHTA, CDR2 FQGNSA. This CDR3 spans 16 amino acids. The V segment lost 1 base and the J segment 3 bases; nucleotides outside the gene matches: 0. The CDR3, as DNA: TGTGCCAGCAGCTTAGGACTAGCGGGGGGCTACAATGAGCAGTTCTTC. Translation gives CASSLGLAGGYNEQFF.

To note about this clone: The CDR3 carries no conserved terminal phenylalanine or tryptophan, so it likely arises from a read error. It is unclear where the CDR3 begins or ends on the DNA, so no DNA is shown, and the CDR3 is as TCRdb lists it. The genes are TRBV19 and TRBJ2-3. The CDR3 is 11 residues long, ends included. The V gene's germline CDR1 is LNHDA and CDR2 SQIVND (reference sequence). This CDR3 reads CASSISGRTAL.

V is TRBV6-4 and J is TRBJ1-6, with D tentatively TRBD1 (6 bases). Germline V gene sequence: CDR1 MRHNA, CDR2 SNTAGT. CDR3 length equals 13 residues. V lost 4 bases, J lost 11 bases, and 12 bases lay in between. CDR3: CASSGTVSAPLHF. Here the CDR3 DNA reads TGTGCCAGCAGTGGGACAGTTTCGGCACCCCTCCACTTT.

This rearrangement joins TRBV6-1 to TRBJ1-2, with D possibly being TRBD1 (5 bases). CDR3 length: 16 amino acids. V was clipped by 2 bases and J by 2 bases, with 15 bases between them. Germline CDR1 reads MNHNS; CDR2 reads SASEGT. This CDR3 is CASSEWGFRGNYGYTF. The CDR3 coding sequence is TGTGCCAGCAGTGAATGGGGGTTTCGGGGCAACTATGGCTACACCTTC.

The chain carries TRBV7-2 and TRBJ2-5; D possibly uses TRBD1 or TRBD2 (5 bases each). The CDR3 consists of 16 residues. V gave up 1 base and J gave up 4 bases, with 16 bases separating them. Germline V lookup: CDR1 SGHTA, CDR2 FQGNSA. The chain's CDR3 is CASSLVLGPRRETQYF. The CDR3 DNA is TGTGCCAGCAGCTTAGTGCTGGGACCCAGGAGAGAGACCCAGTACTTC.

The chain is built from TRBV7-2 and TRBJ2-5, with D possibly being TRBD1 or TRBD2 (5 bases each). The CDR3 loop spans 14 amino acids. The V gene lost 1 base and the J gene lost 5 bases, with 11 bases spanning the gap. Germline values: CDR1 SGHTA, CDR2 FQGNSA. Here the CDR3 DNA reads TGTGCCAGCAGCTTAGGTACGGGGCGGGAGACCCAGTACTTC. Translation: CASSLGTGRETQYF.

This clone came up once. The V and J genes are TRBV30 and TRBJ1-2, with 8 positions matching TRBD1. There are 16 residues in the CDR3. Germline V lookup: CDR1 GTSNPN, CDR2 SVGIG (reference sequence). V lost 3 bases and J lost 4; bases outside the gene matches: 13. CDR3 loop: CAWSTTDRARGYGYTF. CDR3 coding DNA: TGTGCCTGGAGCACCACGGACAGGGCACGTGGCTATGGCTACACCTTC. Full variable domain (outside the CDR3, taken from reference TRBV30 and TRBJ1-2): SQTIHQWPATLVQPVGSPLSLECTVEGTSNPNLYWYRQAAGRGLQLLFYSVGIGQISSEVPQNLSASRPQDRQFILSSKKLLLSDSGFYLCAWSTTDRARGYGYTFGSGTRLTVV.

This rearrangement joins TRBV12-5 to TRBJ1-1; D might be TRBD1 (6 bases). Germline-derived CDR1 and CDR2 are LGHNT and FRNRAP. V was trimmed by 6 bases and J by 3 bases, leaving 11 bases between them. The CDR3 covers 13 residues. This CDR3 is CASGQGRYTEAFF. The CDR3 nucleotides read TGTGCTAGTGGCCAGGGGAGGTACACTGAAGCTTTCTTT.

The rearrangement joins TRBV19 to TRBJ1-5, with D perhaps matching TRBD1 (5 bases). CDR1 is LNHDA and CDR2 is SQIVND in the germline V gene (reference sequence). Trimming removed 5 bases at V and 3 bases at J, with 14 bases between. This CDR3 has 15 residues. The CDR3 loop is CASSPAGGPNQPQHF. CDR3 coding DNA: TGTGCCAGTAGTCCGGCGGGGGGTCCCAATCAGCCCCAGCATTTT.

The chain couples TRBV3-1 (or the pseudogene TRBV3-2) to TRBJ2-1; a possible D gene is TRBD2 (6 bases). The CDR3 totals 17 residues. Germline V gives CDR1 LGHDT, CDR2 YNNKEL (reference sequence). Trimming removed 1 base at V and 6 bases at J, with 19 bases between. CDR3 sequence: CASSQALSGEESNEQFF. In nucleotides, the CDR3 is TGTGCCAGCAGCCAAGCTTTGTCGGGGGAGGAGAGCAATGAGCAGTTCTTC.

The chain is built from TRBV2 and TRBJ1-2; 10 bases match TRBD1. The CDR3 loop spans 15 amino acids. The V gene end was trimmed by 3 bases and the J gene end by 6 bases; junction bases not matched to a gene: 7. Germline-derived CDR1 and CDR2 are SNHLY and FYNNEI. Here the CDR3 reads CASSERDRGGDGYTF. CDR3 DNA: TGTGCCAGCAGTGAGAGGGACAGGGGCGGGGATGGCTACACCTTC.

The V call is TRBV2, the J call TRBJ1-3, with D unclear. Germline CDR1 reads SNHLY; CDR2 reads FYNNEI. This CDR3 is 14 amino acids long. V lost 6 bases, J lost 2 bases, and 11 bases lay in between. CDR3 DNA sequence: TGTGCCAGCAGGAAGGGAGGGACTGGAAACACCATATATTTT. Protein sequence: CASRKGGTGNTIYF.

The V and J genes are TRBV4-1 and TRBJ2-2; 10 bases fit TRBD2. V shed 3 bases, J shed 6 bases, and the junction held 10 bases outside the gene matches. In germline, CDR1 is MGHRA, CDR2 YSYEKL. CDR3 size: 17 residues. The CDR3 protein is CASSHRGATSGSGELFF. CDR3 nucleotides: TGCGCCAGCAGCCACCGAGGAGCGACTAGCGGGTCCGGGGAGCTGTTTTTT.